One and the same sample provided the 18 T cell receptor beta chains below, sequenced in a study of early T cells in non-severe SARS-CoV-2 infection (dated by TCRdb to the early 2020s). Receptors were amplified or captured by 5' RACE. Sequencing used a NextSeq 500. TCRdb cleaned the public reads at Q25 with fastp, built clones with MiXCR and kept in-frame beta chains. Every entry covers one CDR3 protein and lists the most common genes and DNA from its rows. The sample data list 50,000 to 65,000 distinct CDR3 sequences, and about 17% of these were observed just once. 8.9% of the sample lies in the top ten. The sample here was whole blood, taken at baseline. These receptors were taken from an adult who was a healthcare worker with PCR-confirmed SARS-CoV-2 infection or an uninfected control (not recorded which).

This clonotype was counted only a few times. The CDR3: CASSLQLKYGYTF. In DNA form, the CDR3 reads TGTGCCAGCAGTTTACAGCTGAAGTATGGCTACACCTTC. V is TRBV28 and J is TRBJ1-2; D not certain. From germline, CDR1 is MDHEN and CDR2 SYDVKM. CDR3 length: 13 residues. The germline V and J ends were trimmed by 2 bases and 5 bases, with 9 bases remaining between them.

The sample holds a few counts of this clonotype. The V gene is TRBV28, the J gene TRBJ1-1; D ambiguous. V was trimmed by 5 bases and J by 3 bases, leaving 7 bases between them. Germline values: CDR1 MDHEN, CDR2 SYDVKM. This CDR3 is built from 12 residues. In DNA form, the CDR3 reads TGTGCCAGCAGTAAGGGTTACACTGAAGCTTTCTTT. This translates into CASSKGYTEAFF.

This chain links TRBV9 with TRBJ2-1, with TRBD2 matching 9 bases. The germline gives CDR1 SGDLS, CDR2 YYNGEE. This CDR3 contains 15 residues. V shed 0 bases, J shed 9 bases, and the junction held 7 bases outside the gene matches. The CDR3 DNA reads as TGTGCCAGCAGCGTAGAGCCTAGCGGGGCGGGTGAGCAGTTCTTC. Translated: CASSVEPSGAGEQFF. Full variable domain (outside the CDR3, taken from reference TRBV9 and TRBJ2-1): DSGVTQTPKHLITATGQRVTLRCSPRSGDLSVYWYQQSLDQGLQFLIQYYNGEERAKGNILERFSAQQFPDLHSELNLSSLELGDSALYFCASSVEPSGAGEQFFGPGTRLTVL.

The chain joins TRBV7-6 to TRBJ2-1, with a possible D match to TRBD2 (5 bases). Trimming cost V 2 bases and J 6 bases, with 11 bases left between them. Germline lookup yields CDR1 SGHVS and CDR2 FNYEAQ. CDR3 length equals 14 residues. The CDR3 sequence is CASSLSGVINEQFF. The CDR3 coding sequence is TGTGCCAGCAGCTTATCCGGGGTCATCAATGAGCAGTTCTTC.

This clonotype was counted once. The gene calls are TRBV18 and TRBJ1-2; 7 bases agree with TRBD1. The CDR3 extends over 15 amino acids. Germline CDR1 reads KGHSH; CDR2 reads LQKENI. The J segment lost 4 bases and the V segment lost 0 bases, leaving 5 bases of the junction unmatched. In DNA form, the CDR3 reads TGTGCCAGCTCACCACCCAGGGGGTCGGGCTATGGCTACACCTTC. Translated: CASSPPRGSGYGYTF.

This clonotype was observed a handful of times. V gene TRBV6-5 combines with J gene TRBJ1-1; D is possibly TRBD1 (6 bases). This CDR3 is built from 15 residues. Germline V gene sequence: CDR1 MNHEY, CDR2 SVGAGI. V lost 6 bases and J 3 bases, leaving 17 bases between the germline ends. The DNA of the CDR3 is TGTGCCAGCAGCCTCGTTGGGGGGGCGGACACTGAAGCTTTCTTT. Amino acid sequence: CASSLVGGADTEAFF.

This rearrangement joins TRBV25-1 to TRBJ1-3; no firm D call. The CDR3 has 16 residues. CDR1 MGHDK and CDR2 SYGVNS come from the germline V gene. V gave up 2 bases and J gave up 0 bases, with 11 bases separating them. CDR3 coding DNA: TGTGCCAGCAGTGAAAGACTGGGGAACTCTGGAAACACCATATATTTT. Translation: CASSERLGNSGNTIYF.

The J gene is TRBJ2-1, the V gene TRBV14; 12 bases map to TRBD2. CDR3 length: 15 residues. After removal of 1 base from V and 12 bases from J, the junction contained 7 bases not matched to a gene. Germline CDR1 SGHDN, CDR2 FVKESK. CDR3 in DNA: TGTGCCAGCAGCCAAGCAACTAGCGGGAGGACCGTGCAGTTCTTC. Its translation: CASSQATSGRTVQFF.

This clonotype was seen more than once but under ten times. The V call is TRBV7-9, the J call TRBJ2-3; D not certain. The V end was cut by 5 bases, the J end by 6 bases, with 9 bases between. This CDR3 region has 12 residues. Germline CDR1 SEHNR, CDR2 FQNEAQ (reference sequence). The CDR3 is CASSPFRDTQYF. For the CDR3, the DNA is TGTGCCAGCAGCCCCTTCAGGGATACGCAGTATTTT.

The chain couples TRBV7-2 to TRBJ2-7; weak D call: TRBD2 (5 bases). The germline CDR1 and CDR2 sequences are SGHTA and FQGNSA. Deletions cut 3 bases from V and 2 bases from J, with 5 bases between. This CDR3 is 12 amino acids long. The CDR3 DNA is TGTGCCAGCAGCTTGACTACCTACGAGCAGTACTTC. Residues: CASSLTTYEQYF.

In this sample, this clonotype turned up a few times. For the CDR3, the DNA is TGTGCCAGCTCTCTCCTCTCTGGGGCCGACGAGCAGTACTTC. Residues: CASSLLSGADEQYF. The chain carries TRBV18 and TRBJ2-7, with D tentatively TRBD1 (5 bases). This CDR3 has 14 residues. Trimming shortened V by 6 bases and J by 5 bases, and 17 bases separated the two germline ends. Germline values: CDR1 KGHSH, CDR2 LQKENI.

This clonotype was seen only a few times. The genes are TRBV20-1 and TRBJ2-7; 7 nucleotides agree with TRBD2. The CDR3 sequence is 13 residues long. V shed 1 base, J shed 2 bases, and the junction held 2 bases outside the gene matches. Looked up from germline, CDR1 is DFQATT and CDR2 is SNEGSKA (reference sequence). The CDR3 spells CSARVSGTYEQYF. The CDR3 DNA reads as TGCAGTGCTAGAGTCAGCGGGACCTACGAGCAGTACTTC.

CDR3 sequence: CASSQDFGPQRWEQYF. The DNA of the CDR3 is TGTGCCAGCAGCCAAGACTTTGGCCCTCAAAGGTGGGAGCAGTACTTC. The V gene is TRBV14, the J gene TRBJ2-7; D not certain. Germline lookup yields CDR1 SGHDN and CDR2 FVKESK. Between the trimmed V and J ends, which lost 0 bases and 7 bases, there was a span of 19 bases. This CDR3 comprises 16 residues.

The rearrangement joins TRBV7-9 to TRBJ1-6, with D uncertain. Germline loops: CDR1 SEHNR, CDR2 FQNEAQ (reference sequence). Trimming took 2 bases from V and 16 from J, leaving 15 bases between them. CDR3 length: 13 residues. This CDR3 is CASSLNAEQVLHF. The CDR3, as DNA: TGTGCCAGCAGCTTAAATGCGGAGCAGGTACTCCACTTT.

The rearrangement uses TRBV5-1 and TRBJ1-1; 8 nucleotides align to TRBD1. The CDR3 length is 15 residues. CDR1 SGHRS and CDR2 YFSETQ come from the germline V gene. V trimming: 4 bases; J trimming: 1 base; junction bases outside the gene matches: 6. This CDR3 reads CASSGTDRGNTEAFF. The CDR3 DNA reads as TGCGCCAGCAGCGGAACTGACAGGGGGAACACTGAAGCTTTCTTT.

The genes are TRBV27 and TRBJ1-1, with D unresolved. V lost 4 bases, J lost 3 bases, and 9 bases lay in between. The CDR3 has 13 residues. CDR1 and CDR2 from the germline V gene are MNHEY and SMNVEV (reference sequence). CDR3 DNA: TGTGCCAGCAGTTGGGGTGGCTACACTGAAGCTTTCTTT. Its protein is CASSWGGYTEAFF.

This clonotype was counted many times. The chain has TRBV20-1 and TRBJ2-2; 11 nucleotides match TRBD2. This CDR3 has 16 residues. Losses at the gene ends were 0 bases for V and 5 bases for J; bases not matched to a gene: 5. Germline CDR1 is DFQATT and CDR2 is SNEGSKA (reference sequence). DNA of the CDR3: TGCAGTGCTAGAGATGTACTAGCGGGAGAAACCGGGGAGCTGTTTTTT. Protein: CSARDVLAGETGELFF.

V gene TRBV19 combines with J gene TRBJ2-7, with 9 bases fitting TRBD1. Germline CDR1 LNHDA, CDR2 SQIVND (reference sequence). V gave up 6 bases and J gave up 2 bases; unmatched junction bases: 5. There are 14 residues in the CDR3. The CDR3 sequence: CASSVGQGPYEQYF. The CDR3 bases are TGTGCCAGTAGCGTGGGACAGGGCCCCTACGAGCAGTACTTC.